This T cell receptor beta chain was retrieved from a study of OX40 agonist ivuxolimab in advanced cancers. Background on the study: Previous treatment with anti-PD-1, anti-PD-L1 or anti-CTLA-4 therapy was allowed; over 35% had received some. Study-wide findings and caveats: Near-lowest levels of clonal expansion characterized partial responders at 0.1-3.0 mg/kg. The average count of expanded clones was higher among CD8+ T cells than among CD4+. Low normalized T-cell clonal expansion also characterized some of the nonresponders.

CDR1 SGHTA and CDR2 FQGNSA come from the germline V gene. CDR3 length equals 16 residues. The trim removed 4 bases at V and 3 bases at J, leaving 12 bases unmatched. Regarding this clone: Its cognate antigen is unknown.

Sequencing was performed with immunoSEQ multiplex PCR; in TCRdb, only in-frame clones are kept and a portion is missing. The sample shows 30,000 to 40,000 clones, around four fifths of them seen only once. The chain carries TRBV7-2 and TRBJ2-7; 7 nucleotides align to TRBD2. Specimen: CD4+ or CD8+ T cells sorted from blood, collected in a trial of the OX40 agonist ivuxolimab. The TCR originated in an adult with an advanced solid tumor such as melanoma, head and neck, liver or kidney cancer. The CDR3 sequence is CASSYLPGLSYYEQYF. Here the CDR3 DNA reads TGTGCCAGCAGCTACTTACCGGGACTATCATACTACGAGCAGTACTTC.